The 28 T cell receptor beta chains given below trace back to one sample, sequenced in a study of blood T cell repertoires in COVID-19. The repertoire was sequenced with immunoSEQ multiplex PCR; TCRdb's copy has only in-frame clones and lacks some. In the table there are some 170,000 clones, around 83% of which are singletons. Material for sequencing was PBMCs or T cells enriched from blood (not recorded which). The source of these receptors is a man in his forties who had recovered from COVID-19.

V gene TRBV9 combines with J gene TRBJ2-2, with D hard to call. Trimming removed 0 bases at V and 0 bases at J, with 12 bases between. The CDR3 extends over 17 amino acids. CDR1 is SGDLS and CDR2 is YYNGEE in the germline V gene. CDR3 in amino acids: CASSVAVGQANTGELFF. DNA for the CDR3: TGTGCCAGCAGCGTAGCTGTTGGGCAGGCGAACACCGGGGAGCTGTTTTTT.

V is TRBV6-1 and J is TRBJ1-5; D ambiguous. CDR3 length: 14 amino acids. The V gene lost 1 base and the J gene lost 5 bases, with 9 bases spanning the gap. Germline CDR1 reads MNHNS; CDR2 reads SASEGT. CDR3 sequence reads: CASSEVFFDQPQHF. The DNA for the CDR3 is TGTGCCAGCAGTGAAGTGTTTTTCGATCAGCCCCAGCATTTT.

The sample holds one count of this clone. The V call is TRBV30, the J call TRBJ1-2; D may be TRBD1 (5 bases). The CDR3 covers 14 residues. Germline CDR1 and CDR2: GTSNPN and SVGIG (reference sequence). V lost 1 base and J lost 4, with 13 bases in between. The CDR3 spells CAWSGGLGRYGYTF. CDR3 DNA sequence: TGTGCCTGGAGTGGGGGCCTGGGCCGCTATGGCTACACCTTC.

J is TRBJ1-3 and V is TRBV30, with D possibly TRBD1 on 5 matching bases. CDR1 GTSNPN and CDR2 SVGIG come from the germline V gene (reference sequence). V gave up 0 bases and J gave up 3 bases, with 15 bases separating them. The CDR3 covers 16 residues. This chain's CDR3 is CAWSVSQGSFGNTIYF. CDR3 bases: TGTGCCTGGAGTGTCTCCCAGGGAAGTTTTGGAAACACCATATATTTT.

The chain combines TRBV6-5 with TRBJ1-3; D gene ambiguous. V shed 0 bases and J shed 0 bases, with 6 bases lying between them. This CDR3 has 15 residues. Germline values: CDR1 MNHEY, CDR2 SVGAGI. The CDR3 DNA reads TGTGCCAGCAGTTACTCGAGGTTCTCTGGAAACACCATATATTTT. Encoded protein: CASSYSRFSGNTIYF.

CDR3 sequence reads: CASRLARTYNEQFF. CDR3 coding DNA: TGTGCCAGCAGACTAGCTAGGACCTACAATGAGCAGTTCTTC. The chain recombines TRBV28 with TRBJ2-1; a weak D match, TRBD2 (6 bases). V lost 6 bases to trimming and J lost 2 bases, with 11 bases between them. CDR3 length: 14 amino acids. CDR1 is MDHEN and CDR2 is SYDVKM in the germline V gene.

The chain links TRBV9 to TRBJ2-1; D may be TRBD2 (5 bases). Germline assignment: CDR1 SGDLS and CDR2 YYNGEE. This CDR3 is built from 12 residues. Trimming removed 0 bases from V and 8 bases from J, with 6 bases in between. The CDR3 DNA sequence: TGTGCCAGCAGCGTAGCTAGCCATGAGCAGTTCTTC. It encodes CASSVASHEQFF.

The J gene is TRBJ1-2, the V gene TRBV16; TRBD1 agrees at 7 bases. The germline V gene has CDR1 KGHSY and CDR2 FQNENV. This CDR3 contains 15 residues. Trimming cost V 9 bases and J 1 base; bases outside gene matches: 11. The CDR3 region has the DNA TGTGCCAGTATTTACTCCGGGACAGATAACTATGGCTACACCTTC. It yields the protein CASIYSGTDNYGYTF.

The chain links TRBV2 to TRBJ1-4, with D hard to call. V shed 5 bases and J shed 8 bases, with 18 bases lying between them. The CDR3 has 15 amino acids. Germline CDR1 and CDR2: SNHLY and FYNNEI. As DNA, the CDR3 is TGTGCCAGCAGTCTCCCTTTAGGCTCAGGCGAAAAACTGTTTTTT. Translation: CASSLPLGSGEKLFF.

This clone was seen repeatedly, ten times or more. CDR3 coding DNA: TGTGCCAGCAGCTTAGCGGGACAGGGCACAGATACGCAGTATTTT. It yields the protein CASSLAGQGTDTQYF. V gene TRBV7-6 combines with J gene TRBJ2-3; 8 bases line up with TRBD1. Germline V gene sequence: CDR1 SGHVS, CDR2 FNYEAQ. With V trimmed by 0 bases and J by 1 base, 0 bases remained unmatched. This CDR3 has 15 residues.

The rearrangement links TRBV11-3 to TRBJ2-1; 12 bases line up with TRBD1. Trimming took 3 bases from V and 8 from J; bases not matched to a gene: 14. Germline CDR1 reads SGHNT; CDR2 reads YENEEA. This CDR3 has 18 amino acids. Here the CDR3 DNA reads TGTGCCAGCAGCTTTAGTGGGCCTTTAGGGACAGGGGGCGATGAGCAGTTCTTC. This codes for CASSFSGPLGTGGDEQFF.

This chain uses TRBV28 with TRBJ2-7; unclear D gene. V gave up 10 bases and J gave up 5 bases, with 12 bases separating them. CDR1 is MDHEN and CDR2 is SYDVKM in the germline V gene. The CDR3 loop spans 11 amino acids. This chain's CDR3 is CATQVRHEQYF. Here the CDR3 DNA reads TGTGCCACCCAGGTCAGGCACGAGCAGTACTTC.

V is TRBV6-6 and J is TRBJ2-3, with D possibly TRBD2 on 6 matching bases. V was trimmed by 2 bases and J by 5 bases, leaving 17 bases between them. CDR1 is MNHNY, CDR2 SVGAGI, per germline (reference sequence). The CDR3 loop spans 16 amino acids. The CDR3 bases are TGTGCCAGCAGTTACAGGAGGGCCCCCGTTTTAGATACGCAGTATTTT. It yields the protein CASSYRRAPVLDTQYF.

The chain recombines TRBV12-5 with TRBJ1-5; D is undetermined. Trimming left V 3 bases short and J 2 bases short, with 5 bases between. Germline CDR1 reads LGHNT; CDR2 reads FRNRAP. The CDR3 is 13 residues long. CDR3 in DNA: TGTGCTAGTGGTTTCCAGGGCAATCAGCCCCAGCATTTT. Amino acids: CASGFQGNQPQHF.

The gene calls are TRBV14 and TRBJ2-7; TRBD2 matches at 8 bases. With 8 bases clipped from V and 6 bases from J, the junction kept 12 bases outside the gene matches. CDR1 and CDR2 (germline): SGHDN, FVKESK. The CDR3 contains 14 residues. The CDR3 loop reads CASSNLAGIGEQYF. CDR3 DNA sequence: TGTGCCAGCTCCAACTTAGCGGGGATTGGCGAGCAGTACTTC.

The chain joins TRBV2 to TRBJ1-5; D gene uncertain. The germline gives CDR1 SNHLY, CDR2 FYNNEI. V gave up 4 bases and J gave up 5 bases, with 9 bases separating them. The length of the CDR3 is 13 residues. The CDR3 spells CASSARIDQPQHF. DNA of the CDR3: TGTGCCAGCAGTGCTAGAATCGATCAGCCCCAGCATTTT.

This chain uses TRBV18 with TRBJ2-1, with TRBD1 matching 10 bases. This CDR3 has 15 amino acids. Germline V gene data show CDR1 as KGHSH and CDR2 as LQKENI. Losses at the gene ends were 6 bases for V and 7 bases for J; bases not matched to a gene: 9. The CDR3 region has the DNA TGTGCCAGCTCCCTCAAACGACAGGGGGCGAATGAGCAGTTCTTC. This encodes CASSLKRQGANEQFF.

The V gene is TRBV3-1 (or the pseudogene TRBV3-2), the J gene TRBJ2-5; perhaps TRBD2 as D (5 bases). This CDR3 spans 13 amino acids. V was clipped by 0 bases and J by 7 bases, with 9 bases between them. Germline V gives CDR1 LGHDT, CDR2 YNNKEL (reference sequence). The CDR3 coding sequence is TGTGCCAGCAGCCAAGATCTAGCAGCGACCCAGTACTTC. It is translated as CASSQDLAATQYF.

Concerning this clone itself: The sample contains more than one DNA sequence encoding this CDR3. The V and J genes are TRBV12-3 or TRBV12-4 and TRBJ1-5, with D perhaps matching TRBD1 (6 bases). V was pared by 5 bases and J by 1 base, with 6 bases between. The CDR3 runs 13 residues. The CDR3 sequence: CASSTGSNQPQHF. DNA for the CDR3: TGTGCCAGCAGTACAGGGAGCAATCAGCCCCAGCATTTT.

The V call is TRBV20-1, the J call TRBJ2-3; 8 bases are a match to TRBD1. J was trimmed by 0 bases and V by 3 bases; bases with no gene match: 5. CDR3 length: 15 amino acids. Per germline, CDR1 DFQATT and CDR2 SNEGSKA (reference sequence). The CDR3 loop is CSASQTGGSTDTQYF. CDR3 DNA: TGCAGTGCTAGTCAAACAGGGGGAAGCACAGATACGCAGTATTTT.

The rearrangement links TRBV12-3 or TRBV12-4 to TRBJ1-1; TRBD1 agrees at 9 bases. This CDR3 spans 11 amino acids. The V segment lost 5 bases and the J segment 12 bases; nucleotides outside the gene matches: 4. CDR3 protein: CASSRDRETFF. The DNA for the CDR3 is TGTGCCAGCAGTCGGGACAGGGAAACTTTCTTT.

The rearrangement links TRBV9 to TRBJ1-2; 7 bases line up with TRBD1. V was clipped by 4 bases and J by 6 bases; unmatched bases: 9. The germline V gene encodes CDR1 SGDLS and CDR2 YYNGEE. The CDR3 totals 14 residues. The CDR3 region is CASSPSGTADGYTF. The CDR3 DNA reads TGTGCCAGCAGCCCCTCCGGGACAGCTGATGGCTACACCTTC.

J is TRBJ2-7 and V is TRBV12-5, with D tentatively TRBD1 (6 bases). V lost 5 bases to trimming and J lost 5 bases, with 10 bases between them. The CDR3 spans 12 residues. Germline CDR1 reads LGHNT; CDR2 reads FRNRAP. The CDR3 region is CASGTTGNEQYF. The DNA of the CDR3 is TGTGCTAGTGGTACCACAGGGAACGAGCAGTACTTC.

The V and J genes are TRBV19 and TRBJ2-2, with D possibly being TRBD2 (6 bases). V lost 4 bases to trimming and J lost 8 bases, with 17 bases between them. The CDR3 consists of 15 residues. Per germline, CDR1 LNHDA and CDR2 SQIVND (reference sequence). CDR3 in DNA: TGTGCCAGTAGTACGGCTAGCGCCCCGACGGGGGAGCTGTTTTTT. This translates into CASSTASAPTGELFF.

V gene TRBV18 combines with J gene TRBJ1-5, with TRBD1 identical over 7 bases. The CDR3 is 15 residues long. V lost 3 bases to trimming and J lost 7 bases; unmatched junction nucleotides: 9. Germline CDR1 is KGHSH and CDR2 is LQKENI. The CDR3 DNA follows: TGTGCCAGCTCACCCAGACAGGGTGGAGAGCAGCCCCAGCATTTT. This gives the protein CASSPRQGGEQPQHF.

This clone was found a few times. The gene calls are TRBV29-1 and TRBJ1-4; D ambiguous. The V gene lost 6 bases and the J gene lost 7 bases, with 15 bases spanning the gap. This CDR3 contains 13 residues. Germline CDR1 reads SQVTM; CDR2 reads ANQGSEA. The CDR3 here is CSVVSRDSEKLFF. The CDR3 region has the DNA TGCAGCGTCGTATCCCGGGATAGTGAAAAACTGTTTTTT.

This clone was detected many times. The sample contains more than one DNA sequence encoding this CDR3. V usage is TRBV7-8 and J usage is TRBJ1-1; a possible D gene is TRBD1 (5 bases). CDR3 size: 13 residues. Deletions cut 2 bases from V and 2 bases from J, with 6 bases between. CDR1 is SGHVS, CDR2 FQNEAQ, per germline. In DNA form, the CDR3 reads TGTGCCAGCAGCTTACAGGGAAACACTGAAGCTTTCTTT. Protein product: CASSLQGNTEAFF.

The rearrangement joins TRBV30 to TRBJ1-1; a possible D gene is TRBD1 (6 bases). V was cut by 4 bases and J by 0 bases, with 15 bases left in between. CDR1 and CDR2 from the germline V gene are GTSNPN and SVGIG (reference sequence). This CDR3 contains 15 residues. The CDR3 loop is CAWTPRTVMNTEAFF. The CDR3 coding sequence is TGTGCCTGGACCCCTAGGACAGTTATGAACACTGAAGCTTTCTTT.